This TCR beta chain stems from a study of shared clonotypes between healthy human individuals. The germline V gene has CDR1 MNHEY and CDR2 SVGAGI. The CDR3 is made up of 14 amino acids. This table comes from immunoSEQ multiplex PCR, and its TCRdb copy is limited to in-frame clones, with some not included. The sample lists 2 million to 2.5 million clones, roughly 95% occurring once. A remark on this clone: An end of the junction differs from the germline gene, which may be a read error.

Sequencing was done on a sample of naive CD4+ T cells sorted from blood. Subset given: CD45RA+ positively selected. The V gene is TRBV6-5, the J gene TRBJ1-1; a weak D match, TRBD1 (6 bases). This TCR came from a man aged 18-30 years in good health. CDR3 residues: CASSYEGVNTKAFF. The CDR3, as DNA: TGTGCCAGCAGTTATGAGGGGGTGAACACTAAAGCTTTCTTT.